The 9 T cell receptor beta chains in this list originate from one sample, sequenced in a study of cytomegalovirus exposure and HLA in healthy donors. The PCR used 60 Vbeta and 13 Jbeta primers. The data were produced by immunoSEQ multiplex PCR, yet TCRdb's version contains in-frame clones alone and is incomplete. The sample lists some 110,000 clones, around 75% occurring once. Sequencing was carried out using PBMCs. Source of these receptors: a woman in her twenties or thirties in good health and CMV-seronegative.

The chain has TRBV6-5 and TRBJ1-1, with D unclear. Trimming left V 5 bases short and J 1 base short, with 11 bases between. Per the germline V gene, CDR1 is MNHEY and CDR2 is SVGAGI. The CDR3 has 14 residues. CDR3 region: CASSPFGGNTEAFF. CDR3 DNA: TGTGCCAGCAGTCCTTTCGGTGGGAACACTGAAGCTTTCTTT.

This chain connects TRBV6-1 to TRBJ2-4, with 9 bases fitting TRBD1. J gave up 6 bases and V 5 bases, and 5 bases lay outside the gene matches. CDR1 and CDR2 (germline): MNHNS, SASEGT. The CDR3 contains 14 residues. The CDR3 is CASSRTGVGNIQYF. For the CDR3, the DNA is TGTGCCAGCAGTCGGACAGGGGTTGGAAACATTCAGTACTTC.

The J gene is TRBJ2-7, the V gene TRBV6-5; 7 nucleotides match TRBD1. CDR1 is MNHEY and CDR2 is SVGAGI in the germline V gene. V lost 6 bases and J lost 0; bases outside the gene matches: 8. This CDR3 spans 15 amino acids. CDR3: CASRHDRELSYEQYF. The CDR3 DNA is TGTGCCAGCAGACACGACAGGGAACTCTCCTACGAGCAGTACTTC.

The J gene is TRBJ2-6, the V gene TRBV19, with D possibly matching TRBD1 (6 bases). Germline lookup yields CDR1 LNHDA and CDR2 SQIVND (reference sequence). The CDR3 length is 17 residues. V was cut by 9 bases and J by 0 bases, with 18 bases left in between. The CDR3 DNA reads TGTGCCAGCCGACAGGCCCACTACTACTCTGGGGCCAACGTCCTGACTTTC. Its translation: CASRQAHYYSGANVLTF.

The table lists this clone with a count of one. The chain combines TRBV19 with TRBJ2-7, with TRBD2 as a possible D gene (5 bases). Trimming pared 6 bases from V and 2 bases from J, leaving 11 bases between. In germline, CDR1 is LNHDA, CDR2 SQIVND (reference sequence). CDR3 length: 13 residues. CDR3 residues: CASSPGEAYEQYF. DNA for the CDR3: TGTGCCAGTAGCCCCGGGGAAGCCTACGAGCAGTACTTC.

This clone was counted a few times. This rearrangement joins TRBV6-6 to TRBJ2-1; D unclear. The CDR3 covers 15 residues. Germline assignment: CDR1 MNHNY and CDR2 SVGAGI (reference sequence). V lost 9 bases and J 6 bases, leaving 21 bases between the germline ends. CDR3 DNA: TGTGCCAGGCCAAAAGAGGAGAAATTGGGCAATGAGCAGTTCTTC. Protein product: CARPKEEKLGNEQFF.

The V and J genes are TRBV6-1 and TRBJ2-1, with 10 bases fitting TRBD2. J was trimmed by 7 bases and V by 8 bases; bases with no gene match: 8. Looked up from germline, CDR1 is MNHNS and CDR2 is SASEGT. The CDR3 covers 14 residues. Here the CDR3 DNA reads TGTGCCAGCGAGCTAGCGGGAGTCTGGAATGAGCAGTTCTTC. Translated: CASELAGVWNEQFF.

The rearrangement joins TRBV11-2 to TRBJ2-7; tentatively, D is TRBD2 (5 bases). The CDR3 runs 16 residues. V lost 0 bases, J lost 10 bases, and 22 bases lay in between. Germline V CDR1 and CDR2: SGHAT, FQNNGV. The chain's CDR3 is CASSLEPLRGRMGQYF. CDR3 DNA: TGTGCCAGCAGCTTAGAACCTCTCCGGGGAAGGATGGGTCAGTACTTC.

V gene TRBV20-1 combines with J gene TRBJ1-2; D unclear. V was trimmed by 2 bases and J by 4 bases, leaving 5 bases between them. CDR3 length: 11 residues. Germline V gene lookup returns CDR1 DFQATT and CDR2 SNEGSKA (reference sequence). CDR3 region: CSARSIYGYTF. The CDR3 DNA follows: TGCAGTGCTAGAAGCATCTATGGCTACACCTTC.